A single TCR beta chain is shown here with its context. Its antigen is currently unknown. This entry comes from a study of OX40 agonist ivuxolimab in advanced cancers. Across the study: Mean age approximately 59 years, range 23 to 79; 82.7% male. Checkpoint inhibitors had been given previously to roughly 36% of patients.

Germline V gene data show CDR1 as SGDLS and CDR2 as YYNGEE. The CDR3 runs 16 residues. V was clipped by 3 bases and J by 3 bases, with 15 bases between them. Sequencing was performed with immunoSEQ multiplex PCR; in TCRdb, only in-frame clones are kept and a portion is missing. The sample has tens of thousands of clones, more than 80% seen once. Study results and limitations: Nonresponders included some who also had low normalized T-cell clonal expansion. Fewer expanded clones were found on average in CD4+ than in CD8+ T cells.

The chain carries TRBV9 and TRBJ1-4; D is perhaps TRBD1 (5 bases). The material sequenced was CD4+ or CD8+ T cells sorted from blood, taken in a trial of the OX40 agonist ivuxolimab. The clonotype comes from an adult with an advanced solid tumor such as melanoma, head and neck, liver or kidney cancer. The CDR3 sequence is CASSAPRDGPNEKLFF. The CDR3 DNA is TGTGCCAGCAGCGCCCCCAGGGACGGACCTAATGAAAAACTGTTTTTT.